The 20 T cell receptor beta chains below were found in one sample sequenced in a study of cytomegalovirus exposure and HLA in healthy donors. The study ran its PCR with 60 Vbeta and 13 Jbeta primers. The repertoire was sequenced with immunoSEQ multiplex PCR; TCRdb's copy has only in-frame clones and lacks some. The sample gives some 120,000 clones, around four fifths of which show up once; 1% is in the top ten. Sequencing was done on a sample of PBMCs. The receptors were gathered from a human donor in good health.

The chain has TRBV9 and TRBJ1-1; 7 nucleotides line up with TRBD1. CDR3 length: 14 residues. V shed 6 bases, J shed 3 bases, and the junction held 8 bases outside the gene matches. CDR1 and CDR2 from the germline V gene are SGDLS and YYNGEE. In DNA, the CDR3 is TGTGCCAGCAACGGGGGCACAGGGGACACTGAAGCTTTCTTT. It codes for CASNGGTGDTEAFF.

This CDR3 reads CASSQEGEQGWGYTF. The DNA of the CDR3 is TGTGCCAGCAGCCAAGAAGGGGAACAGGGGTGGGGCTACACCTTC. V and J are TRBV4-2 and TRBJ1-2; TRBD1 matches at 7 bases. The CDR3 has 15 residues. V was pared by 0 bases and J by 8 bases, with 9 bases of the junction left unmatched. The germline gives CDR1 LGHNA, CDR2 YNFKEQ.

The chain uses TRBV6-5 and TRBJ2-5; 9 positions match TRBD2. The length of the CDR3 is 13 residues. Trimming cost V 6 bases and J 8 bases; bases outside gene matches: 7. CDR1 MNHEY and CDR2 SVGAGI come from the germline V gene. This CDR3 is CASRESSGDTQYF. CDR3 nucleotide sequence: TGTGCCAGCAGAGAATCTAGCGGGGACACCCAGTACTTC.

The genes are TRBV27 and TRBJ2-2; 10 positions agree with TRBD1. The CDR3 is 17 amino acids. Trimming at V came to 2 bases and at J to 4 bases, leaving 7 bases not matched to a gene. CDR1 and CDR2 (germline): MNHEY, SMNVEV (reference sequence). CDR3 sequence: CASSLVPGTGVTGELFF. CDR3 nucleotide sequence: TGTGCCAGCAGTTTAGTACCCGGGACAGGGGTCACCGGGGAGCTGTTTTTT.

This chain links TRBV10-3 with TRBJ2-5; TRBD2 agrees at 9 bases. Germline-derived CDR1 and CDR2 are ENHRY and SYGVKD. V was clipped by 11 bases and J by 5 bases; unmatched bases: 15. There are 15 residues in the CDR3. This CDR3 reads CASRGGGARVETQYF. CDR3 bases: TGTGCCTCACGGGGCGGGGGGGCGAGAGTGGAGACCCAGTACTTC.

The J gene is TRBJ2-1, the V gene TRBV5-4; TRBD2 matches 9 bases. After removal of 2 bases from V and 9 bases from J, the junction contained 9 bases not matched to a gene. Germline V gene data show CDR1 as SGHNT and CDR2 as YYREEE (reference sequence). This CDR3 has 15 residues. The CDR3 spells CASSFGLSGGGEQFF. DNA of the CDR3: TGTGCCAGCAGCTTTGGTCTTAGCGGGGGTGGTGAGCAGTTCTTC. Filled out from reference TRBV5-4 and TRBJ2-1, the complete variable domain reads ETGVTQSPTHLIKTRGQQVTLRCSSQSGHNTVSWYQQALGQGPQFIFQYYREEENGRGNFPPRFSGLQFPNYSSELNVNALELDDSALYLCASSFGLSGGGEQFFGPGTRLTVL.

The chain uses TRBV18 and TRBJ2-2; D gene ambiguous. V was trimmed by 6 bases and J by 7 bases, leaving 15 bases between them. The CDR3 has 14 residues. Germline CDR1 and CDR2: KGHSH and LQKENI. CDR3 bases: TGTGCCAGCTCGACGGTCCCTAGGATCGGGGAGCTGTTTTTT. Translation: CASSTVPRIGELFF. The complete variable domain, with remaining parts taken from reference TRBV18 and TRBJ2-2, reads NAGVMQNPRHLVRRRGQEARLRCSPMKGHSHVYWYRQLPEEGLKFMVYLQKENIIDESGMPKERFSAEFPKEGPSILRIQQVVRGDSAAYFCASSTVPRIGELFFGEGSRLTVL.

The V gene is TRBV7-9, the J gene TRBJ1-1, with unresolved D. Germline CDR1 reads SEHNR; CDR2 reads FQNEAQ (reference sequence). V lost 8 bases, J lost 1 base, and 17 bases lay in between. There are 15 residues in the CDR3. The CDR3 sequence: CASLLEGIRNTEAFF. The CDR3 DNA reads as TGTGCCAGCCTGCTGGAGGGCATTCGGAACACTGAAGCTTTCTTT. Supplemented by reference TRBV7-9 and TRBJ1-1, the full variable domain reads DTGVSQNPRHKITKRGQNVTFRCDPISEHNRLYWYRQTLGQGPEFLTYFQNEAQLEKSRLLSDRFSAERPKGSFSTLEIQRTEQGDSAMYLCASLLEGIRNTEAFFGQGTRLTVV.

J is TRBJ2-7 and V is TRBV10-3; tentatively, D is TRBD1 (6 bases). V lost 5 bases and J lost 2, with 13 bases in between. The length of the CDR3 is 14 residues. The V gene's germline CDR1 is ENHRY and CDR2 SYGVKD. In nucleotides, the CDR3 is TGTGCCATCAGTTGGACAGCACTCACCTACGAGCAGTACTTC. This encodes CAISWTALTYEQYF.

This clone appeared once. This chain connects TRBV5-5 to TRBJ1-2; tentatively, D is TRBD1 (5 bases). This CDR3 is built from 14 residues. Between the trimmed V and J ends, which lost 2 bases and 3 bases, there was a span of 11 bases. Germline V gene lookup returns CDR1 SGHKS and CDR2 YYEKEE (reference sequence). CDR3 in amino acids: CASSFFQGDYGYTF. Written as DNA, the CDR3 is TGTGCCAGCAGCTTTTTTCAGGGCGACTATGGCTACACCTTC.

This chain links TRBV6-5 with TRBJ1-3, with a tentative D call TRBD1 (6 bases). The CDR3 consists of 11 residues. V gave up 10 bases and J gave up 8 bases, with 12 bases separating them. Looked up from germline, CDR1 is MNHEY and CDR2 is SVGAGI. The CDR3 is CATFRGYTIYF. CDR3 nucleotides: TGTGCCACCTTCAGGGGTTACACCATATATTTT.

This chain links TRBV6-5 with TRBJ1-4, with unresolved D. V shed 4 bases and J shed 2 bases, with 11 bases lying between them. Germline loops: CDR1 MNHEY, CDR2 SVGAGI. The CDR3 consists of 15 residues. CDR3 amino acids: CASSSAGLTNEKLFF. The CDR3 nucleotides are TGTGCCAGCAGTTCCGCAGGTTTGACTAATGAAAAACTGTTTTTT.

This clone has only one observation. This chain links TRBV27 with TRBJ2-7; a possible D gene is TRBD2 (6 bases). V dropped 8 bases and J dropped 2 bases, with 10 bases sitting between them. This CDR3 has 12 amino acids. Germline values: CDR1 MNHEY, CDR2 SMNVEV (reference sequence). The CDR3 is CASWTGAYEQYF. CDR3 in DNA: TGTGCCAGCTGGACGGGGGCCTACGAGCAGTACTTC.

This clone appeared a single time. V gene TRBV4-1 combines with J gene TRBJ2-7; D is possibly TRBD1 (6 bases). CDR1 and CDR2 from the germline V gene are MGHRA and YSYEKL. The CDR3 sequence is 18 residues long. V lost 1 base to trimming and J lost 1 base, with 20 bases between them. CDR3 loop: CASSQGRSSAGVSYEQYF. DNA for the CDR3: TGCGCCAGCAGCCAAGGGAGGTCGTCGGCAGGGGTATCCTACGAGCAGTACTTC.

This chain links TRBV6-5 with TRBJ2-1; D gene ambiguous. The CDR3 loop spans 12 amino acids. From germline, CDR1 is MNHEY and CDR2 SVGAGI. Trimming stripped 0 bases from V and 8 bases from J, with 5 bases between. The CDR3 is CASSYSGHEQFF. The CDR3 DNA is TGTGCCAGCAGTTACTCGGGCCATGAGCAGTTCTTC.

This clone appeared a single time. This chain joins TRBV6-5 and TRBJ1-1; maybe TRBD1 (5 bases). Trimming shortened V by 0 bases and J by 6 bases, and 14 bases separated the two germline ends. Germline lookup yields CDR1 MNHEY and CDR2 SVGAGI. There are 15 residues in the CDR3. The CDR3 nucleotides read TGTGCCAGCAGTTACTCGAATCCAGGGAAGGCTGAAGCTTTCTTT. Amino acid sequence: CASSYSNPGKAEAFF.

V and J are TRBV28 and TRBJ2-7, with D unclear. Per the germline V gene, CDR1 is MDHEN and CDR2 is SYDVKM. The CDR3 contains 14 residues. Deletions cut 7 bases from V and 3 bases from J, with 16 bases between. The CDR3 protein is CASTMAETSYEQYF. The CDR3 DNA sequence: TGTGCCAGCACCATGGCCGAAACCAGCTACGAGCAGTACTTC.

The table lists this clone with a few counts. The chain carries TRBV6-1 and TRBJ1-1; D is perhaps TRBD1 (5 bases). Germline CDR1 is MNHNS and CDR2 is SASEGT. Trimming cost V 8 bases and J 2 bases, with 9 bases left between them. This CDR3 has 12 residues. Here the CDR3 reads CASAQGNTEAFF. For the CDR3, the DNA is TGTGCCAGCGCTCAGGGTAACACTGAAGCTTTCTTT.

This clone has a single count. The chain uses TRBV29-1 and TRBJ2-5, with TRBD1 as a possible D gene (6 bases). The CDR3 length is 12 residues. Germline V gene sequence: CDR1 SQVTM, CDR2 ANQGSEA. V dropped 7 bases and J dropped 5 bases, with 14 bases sitting between them. CDR3 loop: CSALQGWETQYF. CDR3 nucleotide sequence: TGCAGCGCTCTACAGGGCTGGGAGACCCAGTACTTC.

The chain carries TRBV4-1 and TRBJ2-1; 8 bases are a match to TRBD2. The germline V gene encodes CDR1 MGHRA and CDR2 YSYEKL. The trim removed 4 bases at V and 3 bases at J, leaving 8 bases unmatched. The CDR3 covers 16 residues. CDR3 sequence: CASSRGTGGIYNEQFF. In DNA, the CDR3 is TGCGCCAGCAGCCGAGGAACGGGGGGGATCTACAATGAGCAGTTCTTC.